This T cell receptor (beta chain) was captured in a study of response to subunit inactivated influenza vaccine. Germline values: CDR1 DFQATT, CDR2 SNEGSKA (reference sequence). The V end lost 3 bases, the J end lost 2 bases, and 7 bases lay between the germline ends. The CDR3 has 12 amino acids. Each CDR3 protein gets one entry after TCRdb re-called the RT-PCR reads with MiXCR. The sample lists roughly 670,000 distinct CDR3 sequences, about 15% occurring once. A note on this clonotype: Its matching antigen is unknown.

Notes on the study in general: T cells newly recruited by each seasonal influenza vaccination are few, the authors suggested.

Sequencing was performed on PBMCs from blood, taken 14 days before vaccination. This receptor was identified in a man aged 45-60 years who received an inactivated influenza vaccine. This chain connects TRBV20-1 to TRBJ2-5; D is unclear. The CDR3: CSASREQETQYF. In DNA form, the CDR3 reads TGCAGTGCTAGTCGCGAACAAGAGACCCAGTACTTC.